This is a list of T cell receptor beta chains from one sample in a study of cytotoxic CD8 clonotypes in ibrutinib-treated CLL. Generated by immunoSEQ multiplex PCR, the TCRdb table keeps only in-frame clones and is missing some. This sample has 330,000 or so clones; approximately 67% occur once, and the top ten carry roughly 6.8%. The sample consisted of PBMCs, taken after 36 months of ibrutinib treatment. The source of these receptors is a human donor with chronic lymphocytic leukemia. CDR3s include the opening cysteine and the closing phenylalanine or tryptophan. A D gene is named only where the DNA matches it firmly. Some rows have no size entry. The others give once, few or many, or a class for an expanded clone.

TRBJ1-1,NA,few,TRBV7-9,TGTGCCAGCAGCTTAGGCACTGAAGCTTTCTTT,CASSLGTEAFF
TRBJ2-2,TRBD2,few,TRBV10-3,TGTGCCATCAGTGAAACTAGCGGCCCCGGGGAGCTGTTTTTT,CAISETSGPGELFF
TRBJ2-2,NA,NA,TRBV5-1,TGCGCCAGCAGCTCAGACTTTACCGGGGAGCTGTTTTTT,CASSSDFTGELFF
TRBJ1-1,NA,NA,TRBV25-1,TGTGCCAGCTCGCGGGGTAGGAACACTGAAGCTTTCTTT,CASSRGRNTEAFF
TRBJ2-3,TRBD1,NA,TRBV5-1,TGCGCCAGCAGATTGGGGACAGGTAGCACAGATACGCAGTATTTT,CASRLGTGSTDTQYF
TRBJ2-7,NA,NA,TRBV25-1,TGTGCCAGCAGTGAATTGGGGGAGGTCGAGCAGTACTTC,CASSELGEVEQYF
TRBJ2-1,NA,few,TRBV18,TGTGCCAGCTCACCAAGGACCGCCCAGTGGTTCTTC,CASSPRTAQWFF
TRBJ2-3,TRBD1,NA,TRBV9,TGTGCCAGCAGCGCTATGGGACAGGTTCGGGATACGCAGTATTTT,CASSAMGQVRDTQYF
TRBJ2-7,TRBD1,NA,TRBV7-9,TGTGCCAGCAGCTTAGCAGGGGGCGCCGGGGAGCAGTACTTC,CASSLAGGAGEQYF
TRBJ1-2,NA,few,TRBV2,TGTGCCAGCCGAGGAGGGGAGGACGGTGGCTACACCTTC,CASRGGEDGGYTF
TRBJ2-2,NA,NA,TRBV5-1,TGCGCCAGCAGCCCCGGGGGACGCGGGGAGCTGTTTTTT,CASSPGGRGELFF
TRBJ2-7,NA,NA,TRBV4-2,TGTGCCAGCAGCCAAGACTCAAGGGCCTATAATCTCTACGAGCAGTACTTC,CASSQDSRAYNLYEQYF
TRBJ1-4,NA,NA,TRBV27,TGTGCCAGCACGGGCAGGGTGAATGAAAAACTGTTTTTT,CASTGRVNEKLFF
TRBJ2-7,NA,few,TRBV4-1,TGCGCCAGCAGCCAAGCGCCCCACATCTACGAGCAGTACTTC,CASSQAPHIYEQYF